Below are 6 T cell receptor beta chains sequenced from a single sample in a study of CD8 T cells in Susac syndrome. Reverse transcription of roughly 0.5 to 1 ug RNA was carried out with random hexamers. TCRdb ran MiXCR on the immunoSEQ multiplex PCR reads and lists one entry per CDR3 protein. This sample carries 300,000 or so distinct CDR3 sequences, about 90% of them seen once, and the ten largest clones take 0.065%. The sample taken for sequencing was CD4+ T cells from PBMCs. Receptor source: a human donor with multiple sclerosis.

A few counts support this clonotype. This chain joins TRBV6-6 and TRBJ1-2; 7 bases are shared with TRBD1. The CDR3 consists of 16 residues. Per the germline V gene, CDR1 is MNHNY and CDR2 is SVGAGI (reference sequence). V gave up 5 bases and J gave up 4 bases; unmatched junction bases: 13. Here the CDR3 DNA reads TGTGCCAGCAGTCGCGAGAGTCCCGGACAGGCCTATGGCTACACCTTC. Its translation: CASSRESPGQAYGYTF.

J is TRBJ1-5 and V is TRBV23-1, with unresolved D. TRBV23-1 is marked as an open reading frame, function uncertain. V lost 2 bases to trimming and J lost 3 bases, with 14 bases between them. The CDR3 spans 16 residues. The CDR3 nucleotides are TGCGCCAGCAGTCAAAGCCCTACAGAGCCCAATCAGCCCCAGCATTTT. Translating it yields CASSQSPTEPNQPQHF.

The gene calls are TRBV19 and TRBJ2-5; D perhaps matches TRBD2 (5 bases). This CDR3 is 14 amino acids long. Germline loops: CDR1 LNHDA, CDR2 SQIVND (reference sequence). The V gene lost 7 bases and the J gene lost 1 base, with 13 bases spanning the gap. CDR3 in amino acids: CASKRDWGQETQYF. The CDR3 region has the DNA TGTGCCAGTAAGAGGGATTGGGGCCAAGAGACCCAGTACTTC. Full variable domain (missing parts from reference TRBV19 and TRBJ2-5): DGGITQSPKYLFRKEGQNVTLSCEQNLNHDAMYWYRQDPGQGLRLIYYSQIVNDFQKGDIAEGYSVSREKKESFPLTVTSAQKNPTAFYLCASKRDWGQETQYFGPGTRLLVL.

This sequence joins TRBV5-1 and TRBJ2-1, with 7 bases identical to TRBD2. In germline, CDR1 is SGHRS, CDR2 YFSETQ. Germline trimming cut 4 bases from V and 0 bases from J; bases unmatched to any gene: 10. This CDR3 contains 17 residues. In nucleotides, the CDR3 is TGCGCCAGCAGCGAGCGGGACTCCCGGAGCTCCTACAATGAGCAGTTCTTC. Amino acids: CASSERDSRSSYNEQFF.

The V gene is TRBV12-3 or TRBV12-4, the J gene TRBJ2-4, with TRBD1 as a possible D gene (6 bases). Deletions cut 6 bases from V and 7 bases from J, with 19 bases between. The CDR3 is made up of 15 amino acids. The CDR3 sequence: CASRSYRDPRNIQYF. CDR3 coding DNA: TGTGCCAGCAGGTCTTACAGGGACCCCAGGAACATTCAGTACTTC.

This clonotype was seen a few times. The V call is TRBV6-1, the J call TRBJ1-5; TRBD1 is a possible D gene (5 bases). The length of the CDR3 is 15 residues. The V gene's germline CDR1 is MNHNS and CDR2 SASEGT. V was cut by 2 bases and J by 6 bases, with 14 bases left in between. The CDR3 sequence: CASSEWSGLSQPQHF. DNA for the CDR3: TGTGCCAGCAGTGAATGGTCAGGGCTAAGTCAGCCCCAGCATTTT.